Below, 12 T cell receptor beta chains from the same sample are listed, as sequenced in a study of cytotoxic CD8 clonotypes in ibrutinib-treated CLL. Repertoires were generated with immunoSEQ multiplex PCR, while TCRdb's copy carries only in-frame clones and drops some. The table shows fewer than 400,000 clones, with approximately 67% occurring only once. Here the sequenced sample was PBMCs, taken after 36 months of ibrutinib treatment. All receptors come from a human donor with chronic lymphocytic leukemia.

The chain's CDR3 is CASSVQTGYNEKLFF. DNA for the CDR3: TGTGCCAGCAGCGTTCAGACAGGGTACAATGAAAAACTGTTTTTT. The genes are TRBV9 and TRBJ1-4, with 7 bases identical to TRBD1. CDR1 SGDLS and CDR2 YYNGEE come from the germline V gene. J lost 5 bases, V lost 2 bases, and 6 bases had no gene match. The CDR3 sequence is 15 residues long.

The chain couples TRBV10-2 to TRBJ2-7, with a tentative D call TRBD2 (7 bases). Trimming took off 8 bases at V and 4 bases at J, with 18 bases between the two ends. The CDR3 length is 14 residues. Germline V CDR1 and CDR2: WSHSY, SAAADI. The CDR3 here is CASCPGGGPYEQYF. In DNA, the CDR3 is TGCGCCAGCTGCCCTGGGGGGGGCCCTTACGAGCAGTACTTC.

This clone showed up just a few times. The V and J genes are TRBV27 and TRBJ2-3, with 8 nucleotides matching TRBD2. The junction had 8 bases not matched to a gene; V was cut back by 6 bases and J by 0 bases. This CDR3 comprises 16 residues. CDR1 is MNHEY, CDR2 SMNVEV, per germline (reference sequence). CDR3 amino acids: CASRGGLGVSTDTQYF. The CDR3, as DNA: TGTGCCAGCAGGGGGGGACTAGGGGTAAGCACAGATACGCAGTATTTT.

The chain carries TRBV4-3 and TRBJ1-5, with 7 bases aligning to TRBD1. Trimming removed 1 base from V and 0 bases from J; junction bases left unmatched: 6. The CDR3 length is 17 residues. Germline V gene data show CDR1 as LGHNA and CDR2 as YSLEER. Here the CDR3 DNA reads TGCGCCAGCAGCCAAGGCACAGGGGTTTATAGCAATCAGCCCCAGCATTTT. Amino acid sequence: CASSQGTGVYSNQPQHF.

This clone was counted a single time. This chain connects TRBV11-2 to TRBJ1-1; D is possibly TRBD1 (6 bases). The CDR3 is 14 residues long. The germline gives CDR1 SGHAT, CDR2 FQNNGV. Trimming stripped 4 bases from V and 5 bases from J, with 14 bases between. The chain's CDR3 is CASSSDGRGTEAFF. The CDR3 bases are TGTGCCAGCAGCTCGGACGGCAGGGGAACTGAAGCTTTCTTT.

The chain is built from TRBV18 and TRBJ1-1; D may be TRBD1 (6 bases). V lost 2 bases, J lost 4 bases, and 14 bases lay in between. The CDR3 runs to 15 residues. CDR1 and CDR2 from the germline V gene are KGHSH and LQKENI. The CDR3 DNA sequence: TGTGCCAGCTCACCAAACAGGGACCAGGGCACTGAAGCTTTCTTT. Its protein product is CASSPNRDQGTEAFF.

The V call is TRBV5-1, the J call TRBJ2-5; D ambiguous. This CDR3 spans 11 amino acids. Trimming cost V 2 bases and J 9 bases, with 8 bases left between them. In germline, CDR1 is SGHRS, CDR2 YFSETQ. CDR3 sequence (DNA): TGCGCCAGCAGCTTCCTCGCGGCCCAGTACTTC. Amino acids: CASSFLAAQYF.

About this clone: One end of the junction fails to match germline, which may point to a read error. The CDR3 protein is CASSFGGPSNNEQFF. CDR3 bases: TGCGCCAGCAGCTTCGGGGGCCCCTCCAACAATGAGCAGTTCTTC. This rearrangement joins TRBV5-1 to TRBJ2-1; D may correspond to TRBD1 or TRBD2 (6 bases each). From germline, CDR1 is SGHRS and CDR2 YFSETQ. The CDR3 is made up of 15 amino acids. Drawing the rest from reference TRBV5-1 and TRBJ2-1, the complete variable domain is KAGVTQTPRYLIKTRGQQVTLSCSPISGHRSVSWYQQTPGQGLQFLFEYFSETQRNKGNFPGRFSGRQFSNSRSEMNVSTLELGDSALYLCASSFGGPSNNEQFFGPGTRLTVL.

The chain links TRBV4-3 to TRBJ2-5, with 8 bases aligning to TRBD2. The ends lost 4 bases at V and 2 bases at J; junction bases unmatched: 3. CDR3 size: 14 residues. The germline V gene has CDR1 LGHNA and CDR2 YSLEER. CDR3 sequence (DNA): TGCGCCAGCAGCCCCCAGCGGGGGCAAGAGACCCAGTACTTC. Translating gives CASSPQRGQETQYF.

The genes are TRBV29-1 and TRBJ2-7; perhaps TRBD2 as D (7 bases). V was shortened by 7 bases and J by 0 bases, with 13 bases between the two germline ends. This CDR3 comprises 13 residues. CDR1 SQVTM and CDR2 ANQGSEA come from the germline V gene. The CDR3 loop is CSARGGSSYEQYF. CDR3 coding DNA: TGCAGCGCCAGGGGCGGGAGCTCCTACGAGCAGTACTTC.

CDR3 sequence (DNA): TGTGCCAGCAGTGCGACACCCGGAAACACCATATATTTT. Its translation: CASSATPGNTIYF. The chain joins TRBV6-5 to TRBJ1-3; D is unclear. The germline V gene encodes CDR1 MNHEY and CDR2 SVGAGI. The CDR3 totals 13 residues. The V end lost 5 bases, the J end lost 4 bases, and 9 bases lay between the germline ends.

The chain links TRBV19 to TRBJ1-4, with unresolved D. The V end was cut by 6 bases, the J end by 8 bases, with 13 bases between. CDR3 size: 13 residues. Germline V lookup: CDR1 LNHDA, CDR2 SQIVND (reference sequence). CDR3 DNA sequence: TGTGCCAGTAGGAGGGTCCTCGCGGAAAAACTGTTTTTT. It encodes CASRRVLAEKLFF.